This T cell receptor beta chain was retrieved from a study of T-cell reconstitution after alpha-beta-depleted transplantation in children. As concerns this clonotype: No antigen is known for it.

A TCRbeta library incorporating unique molecular identifiers was prepared. Via MiXCR, TCRdb re-called the PCR reads, giving one row per CDR3 protein. The data hold a few hundred thousand distinct CDR3 sequences, with more than 20% observed a single time. Germline V CDR1 and CDR2: MDHEN, SYDVKM. With 2 bases removed from V and 0 bases from J, the gap between germline ends came to 8 bases. This CDR3 is 15 amino acids long. Findings of the study overall: High day-60 TCRbeta diversity in some patients came from surviving recipient T cells and thymic progenitors. The study reportedly traced alpha-beta T cells about two months after transplant to several hundred expanded graft clones. By one year post-transplant, T-cell counts and diversity largely arose from T cells that were newly produced.

This sequence originates from a boy under two years old with Wiskott-Aldrich syndrome, due to receive a stem cell transplant. This chain connects TRBV28 to TRBJ1-3; D call uncertain. Specimen: PBMCs, collected before TCRalphabeta/CD19-depleted stem cell transplant. The CDR3, as DNA: TGTGCCAGCAGTTTAGGCCCGGACTCTGGAAACACCATATATTTT. This codes for CASSLGPDSGNTIYF.